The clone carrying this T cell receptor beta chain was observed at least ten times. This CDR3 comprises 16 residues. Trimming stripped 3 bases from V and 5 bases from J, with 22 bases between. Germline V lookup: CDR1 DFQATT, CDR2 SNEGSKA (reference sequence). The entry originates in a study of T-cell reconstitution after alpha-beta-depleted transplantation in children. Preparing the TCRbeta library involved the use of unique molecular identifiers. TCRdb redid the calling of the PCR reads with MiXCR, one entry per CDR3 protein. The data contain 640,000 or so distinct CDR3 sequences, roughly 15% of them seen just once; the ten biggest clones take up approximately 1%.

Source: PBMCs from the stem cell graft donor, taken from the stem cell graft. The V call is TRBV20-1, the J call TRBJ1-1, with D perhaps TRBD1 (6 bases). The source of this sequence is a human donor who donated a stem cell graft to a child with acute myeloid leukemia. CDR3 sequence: CSASPYPDSWGTEAFF. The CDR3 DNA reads TGCAGTGCTAGCCCATACCCGGACAGTTGGGGTACTGAAGCTTTCTTT.